The present T cell receptor beta chain was sequenced within a study of OX40 agonist ivuxolimab in advanced cancers. General study results and limits: The CD4+ and CD8+ T cells in the blood had expanded clonally by week 6 at 0.1 to 3.0 mg/kg. In general, CD8+ T cells held more expanded clones than CD4+ did, on average.

The germline gives CDR1 LGHNT, CDR2 FRNRAP. With V trimmed by 1 base and J by 5 bases, 6 bases remained unmatched. The CDR3 covers 16 residues. The data were produced by immunoSEQ multiplex PCR, yet TCRdb's version contains in-frame clones alone and is incomplete. The sample lists around 80,000 clones, roughly nine tenths occurring once. Details on this clone: Antigen: not known.

V and J are TRBV12-5 and TRBJ2-3; the match to TRBD2 covers 10 bases. The clonotype was recovered from an adult with an advanced solid tumor such as melanoma, head and neck, liver or kidney cancer. The sample here was CD4+ or CD8+ T cells sorted from blood, taken in a trial of the OX40 agonist ivuxolimab. The DNA for the CDR3 is TGTGCTAGTGGTTTGGGACTAGCGGGTAACATAGATACGCAGTATTTT. Amino acid sequence: CASGLGLAGNIDTQYF.